These 10 T cell receptor beta chains share one sample of origin, sequenced in a study of response to subunit inactivated influenza vaccine. TCRdb fed the RT-PCR reads into MiXCR, producing one record per CDR3 protein. Found here are 430,000 or so distinct CDR3 sequences, approximately 11% of them singletons; the top ten hold 10% to 15%. Source: PBMCs from blood, taken 40 to 50 days after vaccination. These receptors all stem from a man in his forties or fifties who received an inactivated influenza vaccine.

The sample holds a few counts of this clonotype. The CDR3 coding sequence is TGTGCCAGCAGCTCGGGACTAGCGGGAGTAAACGAGCAGTACTTC. Protein: CASSSGLAGVNEQYF. The chain recombines TRBV28 with TRBJ2-7; 14 bases map to TRBD2. The CDR3 runs to 15 residues. The germline CDR1 and CDR2 sequences are MDHEN and SYDVKM. Trimming took 6 bases from V and 5 from J; bases not matched to a gene: 6.

This clonotype has ten or more counts. This rearrangement joins TRBV5-1 to TRBJ1-1; D not certain. V lost 6 bases, J lost 0 bases, and 15 bases lay in between. This CDR3 comprises 15 residues. Germline lookup yields CDR1 SGHRS and CDR2 YFSETQ. The CDR3 DNA is TGCGCCAGCAAGACCTCGTGGACGGTGAACACTGAAGCTTTCTTT. This sequence encodes CASKTSWTVNTEAFF.

This clonotype turned up a few times. This chain uses TRBV29-1 with TRBJ2-7, with TRBD1 matching over 7 bases. V was pared by 4 bases and J by 2 bases, with 5 bases of the junction left unmatched. This CDR3 contains 13 residues. Per germline, CDR1 SQVTM and CDR2 ANQGSEA. The CDR3 sequence: CSVVYGTAYEQYF. The DNA for the CDR3 is TGCAGCGTTGTGTACGGGACAGCCTACGAGCAGTACTTC.

The rearrangement joins TRBV12-3 or TRBV12-4 to TRBJ2-6; D remains unclear. This CDR3 contains 17 residues. Trimming removed 6 bases at V and 0 bases at J, with 15 bases between. CDR3 protein: CASSPLKGNSGANVLTF. The CDR3 coding sequence is TGTGCCAGCAGCCCTCTTAAGGGCAACTCTGGGGCCAACGTCCTGACTTTC.

This clonotype has only a few counts. The rearrangement uses TRBV20-1 and TRBJ2-5, with D possibly matching TRBD2 (5 bases). The CDR3 is 13 residues long. V was cut by 3 bases and J by 2 bases, with 10 bases left in between. The germline V gene encodes CDR1 DFQATT and CDR2 SNEGSKA (reference sequence). CDR3 amino acids: CSASRTRQETQYF. The CDR3 bases are TGCAGTGCTAGCAGGACTCGACAAGAGACCCAGTACTTC.

This clonotype was seen at least ten times. J is TRBJ2-7 and V is TRBV29-1; 9 nucleotides align to TRBD1. The germline CDR1 and CDR2 sequences are SQVTM and ANQGSEA. CDR3 length equals 14 residues. J lost 0 bases, V lost 6 bases, and 6 bases had no gene match. The CDR3 is CSVLGQGFSYEQYF. The CDR3 nucleotides are TGCAGCGTACTAGGACAGGGGTTCTCCTACGAGCAGTACTTC.

This clonotype was recorded a few times. The CDR3 DNA reads TGCAGTGTCGCAGGGACGGGGGAGCAGTACTTC. Its translation is CSVAGTGEQYF. The chain links TRBV20-1 to TRBJ2-7, with D possibly called TRBD1 or TRBD2 (5 bases each). The germline V gene has CDR1 DFQATT and CDR2 SNEGSKA (reference sequence). CDR3 length equals 11 residues. Trimming cost V 7 bases and J 7 bases, with 14 bases left between them.

Ten or more counts support this clonotype. This sequence joins TRBV20-1 and TRBJ1-3; D uncertain. This CDR3 spans 12 amino acids. With 1 base removed from V and 4 bases from J, the gap between germline ends came to 5 bases. Germline V gene data show CDR1 as DFQATT and CDR2 as SNEGSKA (reference sequence). The CDR3 loop reads CSARGSGNTIYF. The CDR3 nucleotides are TGCAGTGCTAGAGGGTCGGGAAACACCATATATTTT.

In this sample, this clonotype turned up a few times. This chain connects TRBV6-5 to TRBJ2-4; 9 bases are a match to TRBD1. V was clipped by 4 bases and J by 6 bases; unmatched bases: 1. Germline CDR1 reads MNHEY; CDR2 reads SVGAGI. CDR3 size: 13 residues. CDR3 region: CASSWGQGNIQYF. CDR3 DNA sequence: TGTGCCAGCAGTTGGGGACAGGGAAACATTCAGTACTTC.

This clonotype appeared a few times. The chain couples TRBV18 to TRBJ2-2, with D tentatively TRBD1 (6 bases). V gave up 2 bases and J gave up 0 bases, with 10 bases separating them. Germline V gene data show CDR1 as KGHSH and CDR2 as LQKENI. There are 16 residues in the CDR3. The CDR3 region has the DNA TGTGCCAGCTCACCAGTGAGGGGGTCGAACACCGGGGAGCTGTTTTTT. This encodes CASSPVRGSNTGELFF.